These 22 T cell receptor beta chains were all obtained from the same sample, sequenced in a study of OX40 agonist ivuxolimab in advanced cancers. The protocol was immunoSEQ multiplex PCR, while the TCRdb copy is restricted to in-frame clones and leaves out a portion. The sample has about 83,000 clones; roughly 83% are singletons. Material: CD4+ or CD8+ T cells sorted from blood, obtained in a trial of the OX40 agonist ivuxolimab. The receptor set was obtained from an adult with an advanced solid tumor such as melanoma, head and neck, liver or kidney cancer.

The V and J genes are TRBV6-5 and TRBJ2-7; D possibly corresponds to TRBD1 (6 bases). The germline CDR1 and CDR2 sequences are MNHEY and SVGAGI. V was trimmed by 5 bases and J by 1 base, leaving 15 bases between them. There are 15 residues in the CDR3. CDR3 amino acids: CASSPATGRSYEQYF. CDR3 nucleotide sequence: TGTGCCAGCAGTCCAGCGACAGGCAGGTCCTACGAGCAGTACTTC.

The V call is TRBV5-1, the J call TRBJ1-1; D not resolved. The CDR3 extends over 14 amino acids. The V gene's germline CDR1 is SGHRS and CDR2 YFSETQ. Between the trimmed V and J ends, which lost 2 bases and 4 bases, there was a span of 12 bases. Here the CDR3 reads CASSFGRWGTEAFF. In nucleotides, the CDR3 is TGCGCCAGCAGCTTCGGGCGATGGGGCACTGAAGCTTTCTTT.

This chain uses TRBV5-8 with TRBJ2-2; D may be TRBD1 (5 bases). V lost 4 bases, J lost 5 bases, and 15 bases lay in between. Germline CDR1 SGHTS, CDR2 YDEGEE. The CDR3 has 15 amino acids. CDR3 protein: CASSGDRLGTGELFF. The CDR3 bases are TGTGCCAGCAGCGGAGACAGATTAGGGACCGGGGAGCTGTTTTTT.

The chain links TRBV5-1 to TRBJ2-2; weak D call: TRBD2 (5 bases). The CDR3 runs 16 residues. Trimming removed 3 bases at V and 8 bases at J, with 20 bases between. Germline CDR1 SGHRS, CDR2 YFSETQ. DNA of the CDR3: TGCGCCAGCAGCTACAGCGTAGTAGCGCCAGTGGGGGAGCTGTTTTTT. Encoded protein: CASSYSVVAPVGELFF.

Written as DNA, the CDR3 is TGTGCCAGCAGTTTCAGGACTAGCGTCTACAATGAGCAGTTCTTC. This encodes CASSFRTSVYNEQFF. V and J are TRBV27 and TRBJ2-1; 9 bases are shared with TRBD2. Losses at the gene ends were 3 bases for V and 3 bases for J; bases not matched to a gene: 3. This CDR3 contains 15 residues. Germline V gene data show CDR1 as MNHEY and CDR2 as SMNVEV (reference sequence).

The gene calls are TRBV6-1 and TRBJ1-2, with 9 bases lining up with TRBD1. The V gene's germline CDR1 is MNHNS and CDR2 SASEGT. The CDR3 consists of 17 residues. Trimming took 4 bases from V and 7 from J; bases not matched to a gene: 16. The CDR3 DNA is TGTGCCAGCAGTGCTGCCGGGACAGGGATAGGATCTAGTGGCTACACCTTC. Its translation is CASSAAGTGIGSSGYTF.

V is TRBV27 and J is TRBJ2-1, with 8 bases identical to TRBD2. V dropped 2 bases and J dropped 7; count of bases not matched to a gene: 10. CDR1 MNHEY and CDR2 SMNVEV come from the germline V gene (reference sequence). The CDR3 runs 16 residues. The CDR3: CASSLPPGAGANEQFF. The CDR3 bases are TGTGCCAGCAGTTTACCCCCGGGAGCGGGAGCAAATGAGCAGTTCTTC.

Regarding this clone: Other nucleotide sequences from this sample produce the same CDR3. This rearrangement joins TRBV6-6 to TRBJ1-5; D unclear. Trimming stripped 0 bases from V and 0 bases from J, with 3 bases between. The CDR3 consists of 14 residues. The germline CDR1 and CDR2 sequences are MNHNY and SVGAGI (reference sequence). The CDR3 protein is CASSYSGSNQPQHF. In DNA, the CDR3 is TGTGCCAGCAGTTACTCGGGTAGCAATCAGCCCCAGCATTTT.

The chain links TRBV4-2 to TRBJ2-1; 12 bases map to TRBD2. There are 17 residues in the CDR3. CDR1 is LGHNA and CDR2 is YNFKEQ in the germline V gene. V lost 0 bases, J lost 7 bases, and 7 bases stayed unmatched. The CDR3 protein is CASSQEISSGRGNEQFF. CDR3 DNA sequence: TGTGCCAGCAGCCAAGAGATATCTAGCGGGAGGGGGAATGAGCAGTTCTTC.

The rearrangement joins TRBV6-4 to TRBJ2-3, with D maybe TRBD2 (6 bases). Trimming stripped 3 bases from V and 1 base from J, with 11 bases between. This CDR3 has 15 amino acids. Per germline, CDR1 MRHNA and CDR2 SNTAGT. Written as DNA, the CDR3 is TGTGCCAGCAGTGATCGGGCTAGCGGCACAGATACGCAGTATTTT. It yields the protein CASSDRASGTDTQYF.

The rearrangement links TRBV5-1 to TRBJ1-5, with a weak D call TRBD1 (6 bases). Germline V gene lookup returns CDR1 SGHRS and CDR2 YFSETQ. The CDR3 runs to 15 residues. With 4 bases removed from V and 0 bases from J, the gap between germline ends came to 11 bases. In DNA form, the CDR3 reads TGCGCCAGCAGCGAGGACAGTAATAGCAATCAGCCCCAGCATTTT. This sequence encodes CASSEDSNSNQPQHF.

The V gene is TRBV30, the J gene TRBJ2-5; perhaps TRBD1 as D (6 bases). This CDR3 spans 13 amino acids. Germline V gene lookup returns CDR1 GTSNPN and CDR2 SVGIG (reference sequence). Trimming removed 4 bases from V and 2 bases from J, with 11 bases in between. CDR3 nucleotides: TGTGCCTGGAACGAACAGGGTCAAGAGACCCAGTACTTC. Translation gives CAWNEQGQETQYF.

This chain joins TRBV5-1 and TRBJ2-2; possibly TRBD2 for D (5 bases). Trimming cost V 7 bases and J 4 bases, with 11 bases left between them. CDR3 length: 13 amino acids. Germline-derived CDR1 and CDR2 are SGHRS and YFSETQ. The CDR3 is CASEQAGTGELFF. The CDR3 bases are TGCGCCAGCGAGCAGGCGGGCACCGGGGAGCTGTTTTTT.

This chain links TRBV5-1 with TRBJ2-7; TRBD2 is a possible D gene (6 bases). This CDR3 is built from 14 residues. Trimming cost V 0 bases and J 4 bases, with 11 bases left between them. Germline V CDR1 and CDR2: SGHRS, YFSETQ. The CDR3 coding sequence is TGCGCCAGCAGCTTGGAGGGTAGCGGTTACGAGCAGTACTTC. Its translation is CASSLEGSGYEQYF.

The chain joins TRBV5-1 to TRBJ2-3; 10 nucleotides align to TRBD1. The J segment lost 4 bases and the V segment lost 3 bases, leaving 5 bases of the junction unmatched. Germline V gene data show CDR1 as SGHRS and CDR2 as YFSETQ. The CDR3 loop spans 15 amino acids. CDR3 in DNA: TGCGCCAGCAGCTCGGGACAGGGGTTCGCAGATACGCAGTATTTT. The encoded protein is CASSSGQGFADTQYF.

The CDR3, as DNA: TGTGCCAGCAGCTTAGGTGCCACAGATACGCAGTATTTT. Translated, it gives CASSLGATDTQYF. The chain is built from TRBV7-9 and TRBJ2-3; D unclear. Trimming removed 1 base at V and 2 bases at J, with 4 bases between. The CDR3 covers 13 residues. CDR1 and CDR2 (germline): SEHNR, FQNEAQ (reference sequence).

V and J are TRBV7-9 and TRBJ2-7; perhaps D is TRBD1 or TRBD2 (7 bases each). V shed 5 bases and J shed 6 bases, with 20 bases lying between them. Germline V lookup: CDR1 SEHNR, CDR2 FQNEAQ (reference sequence). CDR3 size: 15 residues. For the CDR3, the DNA is TGTGCCAGCAGCCTAGGGGGGGACAGCTCTTCCGAGCAGTACTTC. Amino acid sequence: CASSLGGDSSSEQYF.

The chain carries TRBV30 and TRBJ2-7; TRBD1 is a possible D gene (5 bases). Germline V gene data show CDR1 as GTSNPN and CDR2 as SVGIG (reference sequence). Deletions cut 4 bases from V and 4 bases from J, with 11 bases between. The CDR3 length is 12 residues. In DNA, the CDR3 is TGTGCCTGGACTTACGACAGATACGAGCAGTACTTC. Amino acids: CAWTYDRYEQYF.

The rearrangement joins TRBV6-1 to TRBJ1-5, with 10 bases fitting TRBD1. In germline, CDR1 is MNHNS, CDR2 SASEGT. The CDR3 has 15 amino acids. Germline trimming cut 10 bases from V and 3 bases from J; bases unmatched to any gene: 9. Written as DNA, the CDR3 is TGTGCCACATCTCACGGGACAGGGGTCAATCAGCCCCAGCATTTT. Protein sequence: CATSHGTGVNQPQHF.

CDR3 in amino acids: CASSLGPNSPLHF. DNA of the CDR3: TGTGCCAGCAGCTTAGGGCCCAATTCACCCCTCCACTTT. The V call is TRBV11-2, the J call TRBJ1-6; D gene unclear. CDR3 size: 13 residues. The V and J ends lost 1 base and 7 bases respectively, with 5 bases between them. Germline V lookup: CDR1 SGHAT, CDR2 FQNNGV.

This clone came up once. The J gene is TRBJ2-3, the V gene TRBV19; 8 nucleotides align to TRBD2. This CDR3 comprises 14 residues. CDR1 and CDR2 from the germline V gene are LNHDA and SQIVND (reference sequence). After removal of 9 bases from V and 4 bases from J, the junction contained 9 bases not matched to a gene. CDR3 in DNA: TGTGCCAGCACCAAGAGCGGGAGTTCAGATACGCAGTATTTT. Its translation: CASTKSGSSDTQYF.

The V and J genes are TRBV18 and TRBJ1-2; 7 bases agree with TRBD1. V lost 3 bases, J lost 2 bases, and 3 bases stayed unmatched. Germline-derived CDR1 and CDR2 are KGHSH and LQKENI. The CDR3 spans 14 residues. The CDR3 sequence: CASSPPGQNYGYTF. CDR3 coding DNA: TGTGCCAGCTCACCCCCGGGACAGAACTATGGCTACACCTTC. Full variable domain (missing parts from reference TRBV18 and TRBJ1-2): NAGVMQNPRHLVRRRGQEARLRCSPMKGHSHVYWYRQLPEEGLKFMVYLQKENIIDESGMPKERFSAEFPKEGPSILRIQQVVRGDSAAYFCASSPPGQNYGYTFGSGTRLTVV.